These 21 T cell receptor beta chains were all obtained from the same sample, sequenced in a study of T cell repertoires in cytomegalovirus infection. The antigens these receptors bind are not known. TCRdb reprocessed the reads with MiXCR, giving one entry per CDR3 protein. The data show about 400,000 distinct CDR3 sequences, nearly 35% seen once. The specimen was cultured PBMCs, collected from culture after CMV antigen stimulation. These receptors came from a human donor in good health (CMV status not recorded). Some clones in this sample may be carry-over from other donors' samples.

This chain joins TRBV4-3 and TRBJ2-4, with D possibly being TRBD1 or TRBD2 (5 bases each). The CDR3 is 15 amino acids. Trimming removed 0 bases at V and 6 bases at J, with 12 bases between. Germline CDR1 LGHNA, CDR2 YSLEER. CDR3 region: CASSQDPTEGNIQYF. DNA for the CDR3: TGCGCCAGCAGCCAAGATCCGACAGAGGGAAACATTCAGTACTTC.

This chain connects TRBV7-2 to TRBJ2-5, with 8 bases fitting TRBD1. The V segment lost 5 bases and the J segment 5 bases; nucleotides outside the gene matches: 4. Germline V gene lookup returns CDR1 SGHTA and CDR2 FQGNSA. The CDR3 has 13 amino acids. The CDR3 DNA reads TGTGCCAGCAGCAGACAGGGGAGCGAGACCCAGTACTTC. Translating gives CASSRQGSETQYF. Together with reference TRBV7-2 and TRBJ2-5, the CDR3 gives the full variable domain: GAGVSQSPSNKVTEKGKDVELRCDPISGHTALYWYRQSLGQGLEFLIYFQGNSAPDKSGLPSDRFSAERTGGSVSTLTIQRTQQEDSAVYLCASSRQGSETQYFGPGTRLLVL.

The V call is TRBV7-4, the J call TRBJ2-1; TRBD2 aligns across 8 bases. The CDR3 contains 13 residues. Per the germline V gene, CDR1 is SGHVT and CDR2 is SQSDAQ. With 6 bases clipped from V and 8 bases from J, the junction kept 6 bases outside the gene matches. CDR3 residues: CASRTSGSDEQFF. The CDR3 bases are TGTGCCAGCAGAACCAGCGGGAGTGATGAGCAGTTCTTC.

The chain couples TRBV20-1 to TRBJ1-6; the D gene is possibly TRBD1 (5 bases). The CDR3 is made up of 18 amino acids. V lost 1 base and J 0 bases, leaving 16 bases between the germline ends. Germline CDR1 is DFQATT and CDR2 is SNEGSKA (reference sequence). This CDR3 reads CSARGQFLGSSYNSPLHF. CDR3 sequence (DNA): TGCAGTGCTAGAGGACAGTTTCTCGGGAGCTCCTATAATTCACCCCTCCACTTT.

This clonotype was observed a few times. The V gene is TRBV7-7, the J gene TRBJ2-5; 12 bases line up with TRBD2. Germline lookup yields CDR1 SSHAT and CDR2 FNYEAQ (reference sequence). There are 17 residues in the CDR3. Germline trimming cut 5 bases from V and 2 bases from J; bases unmatched to any gene: 9. Here the CDR3 reads CASSSGTSGFDQETQYF. The DNA for the CDR3 is TGTGCCAGCAGCAGCGGGACTAGCGGGTTTGATCAAGAGACCCAGTACTTC.

This sequence joins TRBV7-8 and TRBJ1-5, with TRBD1 as a possible D gene (5 bases). The CDR3 spans 15 residues. Germline CDR1 reads SGHVS; CDR2 reads FQNEAQ. Trimming removed 6 bases at V and 0 bases at J, with 12 bases between. CDR3 sequence reads: CASRVGAHSNQPQHF. In nucleotides, the CDR3 is TGTGCCAGCAGGGTCGGGGCACATAGCAATCAGCCCCAGCATTTT.

The chain links TRBV7-2 to TRBJ2-5, with D possibly being TRBD1 or TRBD2 (5 bases each). The length of the CDR3 is 16 residues. The ends were cut back, 2 bases at V and 9 bases at J, with 22 bases in the middle. CDR1 and CDR2 from the germline V gene are SGHTA and FQGNSA. Written as DNA, the CDR3 is TGTGCCAGCAGCTTACGAACGGGGCCACTGTCTATGGCCCAGTACTTC. Protein product: CASSLRTGPLSMAQYF.

This clonotype showed up just a few times. The chain is built from TRBV7-2 and TRBJ2-1; 8 bases fit TRBD2. CDR3 length: 18 residues. Unmatched junction bases numbered 15, after V lost 4 bases and J lost 4 bases. Germline assignment: CDR1 SGHTA and CDR2 FQGNSA. The CDR3 here is CASSSRTSPQGRYNEQFF. CDR3 DNA sequence: TGTGCCAGCAGCTCGCGGACTAGCCCCCAGGGAAGGTACAATGAGCAGTTCTTC.

This clonotype was detected a few times. The CDR3 bases are TGTGCCAGCTGGGGTAGCGGGAGAAAGATTTGGTCCTACAATGAGCAGTTCTTC. It encodes CASWGSGRKIWSYNEQFF. The chain recombines TRBV6-1 with TRBJ2-1, with 9 bases identical to TRBD2. The V and J ends lost 8 bases and 1 base, in that order; junction bases with no gene match: 15. The CDR3 length is 18 residues. The V gene's germline CDR1 is MNHNS and CDR2 SASEGT.

Note on this clonotype: Given a much more abundant clone one base away, this may be a read error. The rearrangement links TRBV27 to TRBJ2-1; perhaps D is TRBD1 or TRBD2 (6 bases each). The V and J ends lost 4 bases and 12 bases respectively, with 19 bases between them. The CDR3 sequence is 14 residues long. Germline lookup yields CDR1 MNHEY and CDR2 SMNVEV (reference sequence). The CDR3 protein is CASSSHGPRGGQFF. The CDR3 coding sequence is TGTGCCAGCAGTTCACACGGGCCCAGGGGAGGGCAGTTCTTC.

This clonotype has only one observation. The CDR3: CASTPGSRSNQPQHF. In nucleotides, the CDR3 is TGTGCCAGCACTCCGGGCAGTAGAAGCAATCAGCCCCAGCATTTT. The chain links TRBV28 to TRBJ1-5; no reliable D call. The CDR3 totals 15 residues. Germline-derived CDR1 and CDR2 are MDHEN and SYDVKM. Trimming removed 7 bases at V and 1 base at J, with 14 bases between.

This clonotype was counted between two and nine times. The V and J genes are TRBV7-9 and TRBJ1-1; 7 bases line up with TRBD1. Germline trimming cut 5 bases from V and 4 bases from J; bases unmatched to any gene: 13. The germline CDR1 and CDR2 sequences are SEHNR and FQNEAQ (reference sequence). This CDR3 comprises 16 residues. The CDR3 here is CASSPRTGVVSTEAFF. CDR3 coding DNA: TGTGCCAGCAGCCCGCGGACAGGTGTCGTGAGCACTGAAGCTTTCTTT.

The rearrangement links TRBV4-1 to TRBJ2-1; 9 bases agree with TRBD2. This CDR3 has 16 residues. With V trimmed by 1 base and J by 3 bases, 4 bases remained unmatched. Germline CDR1 and CDR2: MGHRA and YSYEKL. CDR3 coding DNA: TGCGCCAGCAGCCAAGGCGGGAGGGCCAACTACAATGAGCAGTTCTTC. Its translation: CASSQGGRANYNEQFF.

The V gene is TRBV5-1, the J gene TRBJ2-3; 8 positions match TRBD1. With V trimmed by 2 bases and J by 7 bases, 15 bases remained unmatched. This CDR3 comprises 17 residues. CDR1 is SGHRS and CDR2 is YFSETQ in the germline V gene. The CDR3 sequence: CASSFDITGTGINTQYF. The CDR3 bases are TGCGCCAGCAGCTTCGACATAACCGGGACAGGCATAAATACGCAGTATTTT. The full variable domain, with the rest looked up from reference TRBV5-1 and TRBJ2-3, is KAGVTQTPRYLIKTRGQQVTLSCSPISGHRSVSWYQQTPGQGLQFLFEYFSETQRNKGNFPGRFSGRQFSNSRSEMNVSTLELGDSALYLCASSFDITGTGINTQYFGPGTRLTVL.

About this clonotype itself: One junction end does not reproduce the germline sequence, and a read error may be involved. This chain joins TRBV3-1 and TRBJ2-3, with D possibly being TRBD2 (5 bases). This CDR3 has 12 residues. Germline assignment: CDR1 LGHDT and CDR2 YNNKEL (reference sequence). The CDR3 sequence: CASSNRGFQHRF. In DNA, the CDR3 is TGTGCCAGCAGCAACCGGGGATTTCAGCACCGTTTT.

The genes are TRBV11-3 and TRBJ2-1; 12 positions agree with TRBD2. Germline-derived CDR1 and CDR2 are SGHNT and YENEEA. The CDR3 extends over 17 amino acids. The V gene end was trimmed by 3 bases and the J gene end by 2 bases; junction bases not matched to a gene: 5. The CDR3 here is CASSLLRTSGTYNEQFF. DNA of the CDR3: TGTGCCAGCAGCTTGCTCCGGACTAGCGGGACCTACAATGAGCAGTTCTTC.

The chain uses TRBV3-1 and TRBJ1-1; D ambiguous. CDR1 is LGHDT and CDR2 is YNNKEL in the germline V gene (reference sequence). This CDR3 comprises 12 residues. V was trimmed by 1 base and J by 5 bases, leaving 5 bases between them. The CDR3 nucleotides are TGTGCCAGCAGCCAAGCTCAGACTGAAGCTTTCTTT. This codes for CASSQAQTEAFF.

Ten or more counts support this clonotype. This chain uses TRBV7-2 with TRBJ2-3, with a possible D match to TRBD2 (5 bases). Per the germline V gene, CDR1 is SGHTA and CDR2 is FQGNSA. The V gene lost 2 bases and the J gene lost 4 bases, with 13 bases spanning the gap. This CDR3 has 15 residues. The CDR3 region has the DNA TGTGCCAGCAGCTTAATCAGGAGGTTGGCAGATACGCAGTATTTT. Translated, it gives CASSLIRRLADTQYF. Based on the CDR3 plus reference TRBV7-2 and TRBJ2-3, the full variable domain is GAGVSQSPSNKVTEKGKDVELRCDPISGHTALYWYRQSLGQGLEFLIYFQGNSAPDKSGLPSDRFSAERTGGSVSTLTIQRTQQEDSAVYLCASSLIRRLADTQYFGPGTRLTVL.

This clonotype was counted at least ten times. The rearrangement uses TRBV7-8 and TRBJ2-7; weak D call: TRBD2 (5 bases). Germline V CDR1 and CDR2: SGHVS, FQNEAQ. The CDR3 covers 16 residues. V lost 0 bases to trimming and J lost 0 bases, with 12 bases between them. The CDR3 region has the DNA TGTGCCAGCAGCTTAGCGCCGGGGAAGAGCTCCTACGAGCAGTACGTC. Encoded protein: CASSLAPGKSSYEQYV.

The J gene is TRBJ1-5, the V gene TRBV4-1, with a tentative D call TRBD1 (5 bases). V lost 3 bases to trimming and J lost 4 bases, with 13 bases between them. The CDR3 is made up of 15 amino acids. Germline CDR1 reads MGHRA; CDR2 reads YSYEKL. This chain's CDR3 is CASSQSGTGNQPQHF. The CDR3 DNA follows: TGCGCCAGCAGCCAGAGTGGGACTGGAAATCAGCCCCAGCATTTT.

This chain joins TRBV19 and TRBJ2-3; 11 nucleotides match TRBD1. Germline CDR1 reads LNHDA; CDR2 reads SQIVND (reference sequence). CDR3 length equals 16 residues. After removal of 3 bases from V and 4 bases from J, the junction contained 6 bases not matched to a gene. This CDR3 is CASSMLGQGVSDTQYF. For the CDR3, the DNA is TGTGCCAGTAGTATGCTGGGACAGGGGGTATCAGATACGCAGTATTTT.